This T cell receptor (beta chain) was profiled in a study of blood T cell repertoires in COVID-19. As for the study in general: The United States, Italy and Spain provided the acute and convalescent COVID-19 samples. Sources were T cells, B-cell-depleted T cells, or PBMCs; the material itself was cDNA or gDNA.

Using immunoSEQ multiplex PCR, the repertoire was profiled, and TCRdb retains in-frame clones only, with some absent. The data hold approximately 98,000 clones, with approximately 88% observed a single time. This clone showed up just a few times. The receptor comes from a human donor in a cohort sampled during active COVID-19. Input material: peripheral blood.

The CDR3 reads CASSSARGNSPLHF. CDR3 nucleotides: TGTGCCAGCAGCTCTGCGCGGGGTAATTCACCCCTCCACTTT. This sequence joins TRBV5-4 and TRBJ1-6; D is undetermined. Trimming shortened V by 3 bases and J by 6 bases, and 10 bases separated the two germline ends. Germline V gives CDR1 SGHNT, CDR2 YYREEE (reference sequence). The CDR3 is made up of 14 amino acids.